These 18 T cell receptor beta chains came from one sample sequenced in a study of T cells in Graves' hyperthyroidism and ophthalmopathy. The TCR beta CDR3 regions underwent amplification using RNA transcripts as the source. During a first-round RT-PCR of the TCR CDR3, the HTBI primer set was used. TCRdb ran MiXCR on the multiplex PCR reads and lists one entry per CDR3 protein. The sample has about 740,000 distinct CDR3 sequences, 14% seen once. The sample taken for sequencing was blood. These receptors were obtained from a woman aged 18-29 years with Graves' hyperthyroidism.

This clonotype was recorded many times. The J gene is TRBJ2-1, the V gene TRBV4-1, with 7 nucleotides matching TRBD2. The germline CDR1 and CDR2 sequences are MGHRA and YSYEKL. CDR3 length: 16 amino acids. The J segment lost 4 bases and the V segment lost 0 bases, leaving 6 bases of the junction unmatched. The CDR3 sequence: CASSQEQAGRYNEQFF. The DNA for the CDR3 is TGCGCCAGCAGCCAAGAGCAAGCGGGACGATACAATGAGCAGTTCTTC.

This clonotype was detected only a few times. The rearrangement joins TRBV24-1 to TRBJ2-1; either TRBD1 or TRBD2 may supply D (6 bases each). CDR3 size: 14 residues. The ends were cut back, 9 bases at V and 8 bases at J, with 19 bases in the middle. Per the germline V gene, CDR1 is KGHDR and CDR2 is SFDVKD. CDR3 region: CATSDPIGGYEQFF. DNA of the CDR3: TGTGCCACCTCCGACCCGATAGGGGGGTATGAGCAGTTCTTC.

This clonotype showed up many times. The chain combines TRBV24-1 with TRBJ2-3; 8 bases line up with TRBD1. The CDR3 contains 17 residues. Germline-derived CDR1 and CDR2 are KGHDR and SFDVKD. Trimming cost V 5 bases and J 3 bases; bases outside gene matches: 12. CDR3 sequence: CATSVGQGTLRTDTQYF. The CDR3, as DNA: TGTGCCACCAGTGTTGGACAGGGAACTTTGAGGACAGATACGCAGTATTTT.

This chain joins TRBV19 and TRBJ1-1; TRBD1 aligns across 7 bases. V gave up 7 bases and J gave up 3 bases; unmatched junction bases: 8. This CDR3 is built from 14 residues. Germline V CDR1 and CDR2: LNHDA, SQIVND (reference sequence). The CDR3 protein is CASNPTDRDTEAFF. For the CDR3, the DNA is TGTGCCAGTAACCCCACCGACAGGGACACTGAAGCTTTCTTT.

A remark on this clonotype: A read error may be the cause here, since a much bigger clone is one base away. The rearrangement links TRBV7-2 to TRBJ1-5; D perhaps matches TRBD1 (5 bases). This CDR3 comprises 13 residues. Per germline, CDR1 SGHTA and CDR2 FQGNSA. V was trimmed by 1 base and J by 6 bases, leaving 7 bases between them. CDR3 DNA sequence: TGTGCCAGCAGCTTAGAAAGGGGTCAGCCCCAGCATTTT. Its translation: CASSLERGQPQHF.

Remarks on this clonotype: This may be a read error: a much more frequent sequence differs by one nucleotide. This CDR3 reads CASRNSGRAGEQFF. In nucleotides, the CDR3 is TGTGCCAGCAGAAATAGCGGGAGGGCCGGCGAGCAGTTCTTC. This chain uses TRBV6-1 with TRBJ2-1; 11 bases line up with TRBD2. The CDR3 consists of 14 residues. Germline V CDR1 and CDR2: MNHNS, SASEGT. Unmatched junction bases numbered 8, after V lost 6 bases and J lost 10 bases.

This clonotype was seen more than once but under ten times. The chain has TRBV12-3 or TRBV12-4 and TRBJ2-5; D remains ambiguous. V lost 6 bases and J lost 7, with 18 bases in between. The CDR3 totals 14 residues. CDR3 DNA sequence: TGTGCCAGCAGCCCGTTGCGTTTTGGAGTGACCCAGTACTTC. Its protein product is CASSPLRFGVTQYF.

This clonotype appeared many times. This sequence joins TRBV28 and TRBJ1-2, with D tentatively TRBD1 (6 bases). The CDR3 is 13 residues long. Looked up from germline, CDR1 is MDHEN and CDR2 is SYDVKM. The germline V and J ends were trimmed by 8 bases and 7 bases, with 17 bases remaining between them. The CDR3 DNA follows: TGTGCCAGCGTAGCGGGGGGGCGCTTTGGCTACACCTTC. Encoded protein: CASVAGGRFGYTF.

This clonotype appeared many times. CDR3 region: CASSQGWNEQFF. In nucleotides, the CDR3 is TGTGCCAGCAGCCAAGGGTGGAATGAGCAGTTCTTC. V usage is TRBV3-1 and J usage is TRBJ2-1; D remains unclear. The V gene lost 1 base and the J gene lost 7 bases, with 5 bases spanning the gap. The CDR3 spans 12 residues. Germline V CDR1 and CDR2: LGHDT, YNNKEL (reference sequence).

This clonotype was picked up many times. The chain employs TRBV7-8 and TRBJ2-3; TRBD1 might be the D (6 bases). CDR1 and CDR2 from the germline V gene are SGHVS and FQNEAQ. The germline V and J ends were trimmed by 4 bases and 2 bases, with 13 bases remaining between them. The CDR3 extends over 15 amino acids. As DNA, the CDR3 is TGTGCCAGCAGCTCCATCAGGGGAGACACAGATACGCAGTATTTT. Translated, it gives CASSSIRGDTDTQYF. The full variable domain, in which reference TRBV7-8 and TRBJ2-3 provide the parts outside the CDR3, is GAGVSQSPRYKVAKRGQDVALRCDPISGHVSLFWYQQALGQGPEFLTYFQNEAQLDKSGLPSDRFFAERPEGSVSTLKIQRTQQEDSAVYLCASSSIRGDTDTQYFGPGTRLTVL.

V is TRBV28 and J is TRBJ2-7, with 11 bases identical to TRBD2. Germline CDR1 and CDR2: MDHEN and SYDVKM. V trimming: 6 bases; J trimming: 5 bases; junction bases outside the gene matches: 18. The length of the CDR3 is 18 residues. The CDR3: CASSPPPQTSGRVHEQYF. The CDR3, as DNA: TGTGCCAGCAGCCCACCCCCCCAAACTAGCGGGAGAGTACACGAGCAGTACTTC. Based on the CDR3 plus reference TRBV28 and TRBJ2-7, the full variable domain is DVKVTQSSRYLVKRTGEKVFLECVQDMDHENMFWYRQDPGLGLRLIYFSYDVKMKEKGDIPEGYSVSREKKERFSLILESASTNQTSMYLCASSPPPQTSGRVHEQYFGPGTRLTVT.

This clonotype was observed a few times. J is TRBJ2-2 and V is TRBV20-1; weak D call: TRBD2 (5 bases). V shed 6 bases and J shed 7 bases, with 15 bases lying between them. The CDR3 has 13 amino acids. The germline gives CDR1 DFQATT, CDR2 SNEGSKA (reference sequence). CDR3 DNA sequence: TGCAGTGCAATACTAGAGTTGAACGGGGAGCTGTTTTTT. Translating it yields CSAILELNGELFF.

This clonotype was observed a few times. A much larger clone lies one base from this, so it may be a read error. The rearrangement uses TRBV7-2 and TRBJ2-5; D might be TRBD1 (6 bases). The CDR3 totals 15 residues. CDR1 is SGHTA, CDR2 FQGNSA, per germline. The V and J ends lost 3 bases and 4 bases respectively, with 15 bases between them. CDR3 region: CASSFGLGAGETQYF. DNA of the CDR3: TGTGCCAGCAGCTTTGGACTGGGGGCAGGAGAGACCCAGTACTTC. The whole variable domain, remainder taken from reference TRBV7-2 and TRBJ2-5, is GAGVSQSPSNKVTEKGKDVELRCDPISGHTALYWYRQSLGQGLEFLIYFQGNSAPDKSGLPSDRFSAERTGGSVSTLTIQRTQQEDSAVYLCASSFGLGAGETQYFGPGTRLLVL.

This clonotype was recorded many times. The chain couples TRBV24-1 to TRBJ2-1; 9 nucleotides agree with TRBD2. CDR1 is KGHDR and CDR2 is SFDVKD in the germline V gene. The CDR3 has 15 residues. V was pared by 3 bases and J by 7 bases, with 6 bases of the junction left unmatched. The CDR3: CATSDAGGPSNEQFF. CDR3 sequence (DNA): TGTGCCACCAGTGATGCGGGAGGGCCGTCGAATGAGCAGTTCTTC.

The V call is TRBV29-1, the J call TRBJ2-7; TRBD1 is a possible D gene (6 bases). The CDR3 totals 13 residues. Between the trimmed V and J ends, which lost 6 bases and 3 bases, there was a span of 15 bases. CDR1 is SQVTM and CDR2 is ANQGSEA in the germline V gene. CDR3 DNA: TGCAGCGTAGAGACAGGTGGGGGCTACGAGCAGTACTTC. This gives the protein CSVETGGGYEQYF.

This clonotype was seen more than once but under ten times. The chain combines TRBV25-1 with TRBJ2-7; the D gene could be TRBD1 or TRBD2 (5 bases each). The CDR3 is 15 amino acids. Germline lookup yields CDR1 MGHDK and CDR2 SYGVNS. Deletions cut 8 bases from V and 3 bases from J, with 20 bases between. The CDR3 is CASGTALGPLYEQYF. In nucleotides, the CDR3 is TGTGCCAGCGGGACGGCCCTAGGGCCTCTCTACGAGCAGTACTTC.

The chain joins TRBV5-6 to TRBJ1-3; D perhaps matches TRBD1 (5 bases). The CDR3 extends over 16 amino acids. Trimming pared 0 bases from V and 4 bases from J, leaving 14 bases between. Per germline, CDR1 SGHDT and CDR2 YYEEEE. The CDR3 here is CASSLGDVLPGNTIYF. The CDR3, as DNA: TGTGCCAGCAGCTTGGGGGACGTACTACCCGGAAACACCATATATTTT.

This clonotype was found many times. The chain recombines TRBV7-2 with TRBJ1-1; D might be TRBD1 (5 bases). The V gene lost 1 base and the J gene lost 1 base, with 13 bases spanning the gap. The CDR3 runs to 16 residues. In germline, CDR1 is SGHTA, CDR2 FQGNSA. CDR3 bases: TGTGCCAGCAGCTTAGTGTCCCAGGGACGGAACACTGAAGCTTTCTTT. Translation gives CASSLVSQGRNTEAFF.